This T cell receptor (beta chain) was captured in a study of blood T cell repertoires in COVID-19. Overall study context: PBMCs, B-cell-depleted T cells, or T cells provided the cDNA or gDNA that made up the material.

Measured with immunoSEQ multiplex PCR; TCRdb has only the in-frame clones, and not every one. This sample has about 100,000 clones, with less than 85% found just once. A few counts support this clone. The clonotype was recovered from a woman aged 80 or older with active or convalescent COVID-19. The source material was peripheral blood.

The DNA of the CDR3 is TGTGCCAGCAGTGAATTGACCAGGGGATTCGATCAGCCCCAGCATTTT. Its translation is CASSELTRGFDQPQHF. This chain joins TRBV6-1 and TRBJ1-5; possible D gene TRBD1, 6 bases. The CDR3 has 16 amino acids. V was pared by 2 bases and J by 5 bases, with 16 bases between. Looked up from germline, CDR1 is MNHNS and CDR2 is SASEGT.